This record looks at one TCR beta chain sequence and its context. The record originates from a study of blood T cell repertoires in COVID-19. Per germline, CDR1 SGHNT and CDR2 YENEEA. Trimming took off 5 bases at V and 3 bases at J, with 22 bases between the two ends. CDR3 size: 18 residues. TCRdb's copy holds only in-frame clones and misses some; the assay was immunoSEQ multiplex PCR. Here the sample spans about 140,000 clones, approximately 80% being singletons. The receptor was isolated from a woman aged 18-29 years who had been exposed to COVID-19. The rearrangement joins TRBV11-3 to TRBJ2-2, with D unresolved. Sequenced input: PBMCs or T cells enriched from blood (not recorded which). The CDR3 region is CASSPNWATPNHTGELFF. CDR3 nucleotide sequence: TGTGCCAGCAGCCCCAACTGGGCGACACCTAATCACACCGGGGAGCTGTTTTTT.